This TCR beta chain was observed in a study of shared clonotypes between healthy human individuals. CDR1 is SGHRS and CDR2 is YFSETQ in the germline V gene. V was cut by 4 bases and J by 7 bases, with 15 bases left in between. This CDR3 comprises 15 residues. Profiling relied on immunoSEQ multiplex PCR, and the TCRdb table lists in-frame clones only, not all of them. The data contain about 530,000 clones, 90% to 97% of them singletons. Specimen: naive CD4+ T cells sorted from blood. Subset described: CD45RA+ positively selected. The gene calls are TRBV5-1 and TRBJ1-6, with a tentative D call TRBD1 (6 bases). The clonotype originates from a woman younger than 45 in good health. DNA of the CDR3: TGCGCCAGCAGCCAACAGGGCGGGATGAATTCACCCCTCCACTTT. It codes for CASSQQGGMNSPLHF. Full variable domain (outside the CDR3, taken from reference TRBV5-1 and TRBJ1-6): KAGVTQTPRYLIKTRGQQVTLSCSPISGHRSVSWYQQTPGQGLQFLFEYFSETQRNKGNFPGRFSGRQFSNSRSEMNVSTLELGDSALYLCASSQQGGMNSPLHFGNGTRLTVT.